The rows below give T cell receptor beta chains drawn from one sample of a study of long-term antiretroviral therapy in people with HIV. Assay used: immunoSEQ multiplex PCR; TCRdb lists only in-frame clones, some missing. The sample includes tens of thousands of clones, over 70% of them seen just once. Source: unsorted PBMCs, taken 3.1 years after starting antiretroviral therapy. The source is a woman aged 45-65 years with HIV. Both conserved end residues are part of each CDR3.

TRBJ1-1,TRBV19,CASSHGQGATEAFF
TRBJ1-6,TRBV19,CASSIYGRGNSPLHF
TRBJ2-5,TRBV11-2,CASSFTGAGETQYF
TRBJ1-5,TRBV2,CASSGTGGARNQPQHF
TRBJ2-7,TRBV5-1,CASSPTDSYEQYF
TRBJ2-5,TRBV4-1,CASSLQVLETQYF
TRBJ1-1,TRBV4-2,CASSHLGGTEAFF
TRBJ2-5,TRBV6-6,CASRGLRREETQYF
TRBJ2-3,TRBV7-9,CASSPRIGGRSDTQYF
TRBJ2-1,TRBV13,CASSPRTSGRNNEQFF